Listed below are T cell receptor beta chains from one sample, sequenced in a study of T cells in Graves' hyperthyroidism and ophthalmopathy. From the multiplex PCR reads, TCRdb called clonotypes with MiXCR, one entry per CDR3 protein. Of about 350,000 distinct CDR3 sequences listed, around 13% are singletons. The source material was blood. These receptors were obtained from a woman in her twenties or thirties with Graves' hyperthyroidism. Each CDR3 is given with its conserved first and last residue. A D gene is named only where the DNA matches it firmly. Clone size is not always given. Where it is, it says once, few, many or a class for expanded clones.

CDR3aa	CDR3nt	d_gene	v_gene	j_gene	abundance
CASSTDNYEQYF	TGTGCCAGTAGTACTGACAACTACGAGCAGTACTTC	NA	TRBV19	TRBJ2-7	NA
CSVVDFGELFF	TGCAGCGTTGTGGACTTTGGGGAGCTGTTTTTT	NA	TRBV29-1	TRBJ2-2	few
CASSLYSGGPGRETQYF	TGTGCCAGCAGTTTATACAGCGGGGGGCCCGGAAGGGAGACCCAGTACTTC	TRBD2	TRBV27	TRBJ2-5	few
CASSPAVGGSSYEQYF	TGTGCCAGCAGTCCAGCCGTCGGCGGAAGCTCCTACGAGCAGTACTTC	NA	TRBV6-1	TRBJ2-7	few
CAISPPGANEQFF	TGTGCCATCAGTCCTCCAGGGGCCAATGAGCAGTTCTTC	NA	TRBV10-3	TRBJ2-1	NA
CATPRTAYNEQFF	TGTGCCACCCCAAGGACAGCCTACAATGAGCAGTTCTTC	NA	TRBV2	TRBJ2-1	few
CASVPDQGRNTEAFF	TGTGCCAGCGTGCCAGATCAGGGAAGGAACACTGAAGCTTTCTTT	NA	TRBV2	TRBJ1-1	many
CASSLRTGRPTSYTGELFF	TGTGCCAGCAGTCTTAGAACAGGGCGCCCCACTAGCTACACCGGGGAGCTGTTTTTT	NA	TRBV28	TRBJ2-2	many
CASSPSDGTDTQYF	TGTGCCAGCAGTCCCTCGGACGGGACAGATACGCAGTATTTT	NA	TRBV28	TRBJ2-3	few
CASSLWLAGVMDYEQYF	TGTGCCAGCAGTTTATGGCTAGCGGGAGTTATGGACTACGAGCAGTACTTC	TRBD2	TRBV28	TRBJ2-7	many
CASSLVGGGHTEAFF	TGTGCCAGCAGTTTAGTGGGGGGGGGGCACACTGAAGCTTTCTTT	NA	TRBV12-3/TRBV12-4	TRBJ1-1	many
CSVNPRKRGYEQYF	TGCAGTGTTAATCCCAGGAAACGGGGTTACGAGCAGTACTTC	NA	TRBV20-1	TRBJ2-7	NA
CASSVLHRTGENTEAFF	TGCGCCAGCAGCGTCCTGCATCGGACAGGAGAAAACACTGAAGCTTTCTTT	TRBD1	TRBV5-1	TRBJ1-1	NA
CASSWRSNEKLFF	TGTGCCAGCAGTTGGCGGAGTAATGAAAAACTGTTTTTT	NA	TRBV12-3/TRBV12-4	TRBJ1-4	few
CATSRVWNSPLHF	TGTGCCACCAGCAGAGTGTGGAATTCACCCCTCCACTTT	NA	TRBV15	TRBJ1-6	NA
CASTLWGYGYTF	TGTGCCAGCACCCTGTGGGGGTATGGCTACACCTTC	NA	TRBV7-2	TRBJ1-2	many
CSAPLGADTQYF	TGCAGTGCCCCCTTGGGGGCAGATACGCAGTATTTT	NA	TRBV20-1	TRBJ2-3	many
CASSILTGELFF	TGTGCCAGCAGTATACTCACCGGGGAGCTGTTTTTT	NA	TRBV27	TRBJ2-2	many
CASSPTGGGSYEQYF	TGTGCCAGCAGCCCGACAGGGGGCGGCTCCTACGAGCAGTACTTC	TRBD1	TRBV11-2	TRBJ2-7	NA
CASSQDAQGVYEQYF	TGTGCCAGCAGCCAAGATGCTCAGGGGGTCTACGAGCAGTACTTC	TRBD1	TRBV14	TRBJ2-7	NA
CASSSPGLAGAKTDTQYF	TGTGCCAGCAGCTCACCGGGACTAGCGGGAGCCAAAACAGATACGCAGTATTTT	TRBD2	TRBV7-3	TRBJ2-3	many
CASSWTSGNLETQYF	TGCGCCAGCAGTTGGACTAGCGGGAATCTAGAGACCCAGTACTTC	TRBD2	TRBV10-2	TRBJ2-5	few
CASSVESGAGRPQDTQYF	TGTGCCAGCAGCGTAGAGTCGGGGGCGGGTAGACCCCAGGATACGCAGTATTTT	NA	TRBV9	TRBJ2-3	many
CASSFPGGNQPQHF	TGTGCCAGCAGCTTTCCAGGGGGCAATCAGCCCCAGCATTTT	NA	TRBV7-9	TRBJ1-5	NA
CATSREGGGPLHF	TGTGCCACCAGCAGAGAGGGGGGAGGACCCCTCCACTTT	NA	TRBV15	TRBJ1-6	NA
CSVAVGETQYF	TGCAGCGTTGCGGTCGGGGAGACCCAGTACTTC	NA	TRBV29-1	TRBJ2-5	NA
CASTLRDHTDTQYF	TGTGCCAGCACCCTTCGGGACCACACAGATACGCAGTATTTT	NA	TRBV12-3/TRBV12-4	TRBJ2-3	NA
CASRDPKNIQYF	TGTGCCAGCCGGGACCCAAAAAACATTCAGTACTTC	NA	TRBV7-8	TRBJ2-4	few
CASSFRRQTQETQYF	TGCGCCAGCAGCTTCCGGAGACAGACCCAAGAGACCCAGTACTTC	NA	TRBV5-1	TRBJ2-5	NA
CSARDRTGGSYNEQFF	TGCAGTGCTAGAGATCGAACGGGAGGATCCTACAATGAGCAGTTCTTC	TRBD2	TRBV20-1	TRBJ2-1	few
CASSQDVLAGYEQYF	TGTGCCAGCAGCCAAGATGTACTAGCGGGCTACGAGCAGTACTTC	TRBD2	TRBV3-1	TRBJ2-7	many
CASSSDRLPNTEAFF	TGTGCCAGCAGCTCTGACAGACTCCCGAACACTGAAGCTTTCTTT	NA	TRBV5-5	TRBJ1-1	few
CASSLGLDSSYEQYF	TGTGCCAGCAGCTTAGGTCTGGACAGCTCCTACGAGCAGTACTTC	NA	TRBV13	TRBJ2-7	NA
CASSEDRGLYEQYF	TGTGCCAGCAGCGAGGACAGGGGGCTTTACGAGCAGTACTTC	TRBD1	TRBV7-9	TRBJ2-7	many
CASSPTPNQPQHF	TGTGCCAGCAGCCCGACACCTAATCAGCCCCAGCATTTT	NA	TRBV12-3/TRBV12-4	TRBJ1-5	many
CASSLANYEQYF	TGTGCCAGCAGCTTAGCGAACTACGAGCAGTACTTC	NA	TRBV7-9	TRBJ2-7	many
CASSILRTGGISNQPQHF	TGTGCCAGTAGTATTCTCAGGACAGGGGGCATTAGCAATCAGCCCCAGCATTTT	TRBD1	TRBV19	TRBJ1-5	NA
CASSSYEQFF	TGTGCCAGCAGTTCTTATGAGCAGTTCTTC	NA	TRBV28	TRBJ2-1	few
CSARDRLADSTDTQYF	TGCAGTGCTAGAGACCGACTAGCGGATAGCACAGATACGCAGTATTTT	TRBD2	TRBV20-1	TRBJ2-3	many
CASSIRVEQFF	TGTGCCAGCAGCATTAGAGTTGAGCAGTTCTTC	NA	TRBV6-1	TRBJ2-1	NA
CASSLAGAYGYTF	TGTGCCAGCAGCTTGGCAGGTGCCTATGGCTACACCTTC	NA	TRBV11-2	TRBJ1-2	many
CASSPEGTGRTNYGYTF	TGTGCCAGCAGCCCGGAGGGTACAGGGCGAACTAACTATGGCTACACCTTC	NA	TRBV5-6	TRBJ1-2	NA
CASSPYINTEAFF	TGTGCCAGCAGCCCGTATATTAACACTGAAGCTTTCTTT	NA	TRBV3-1	TRBJ1-1	NA
CASFPGTGDGYTF	TGTGCCAGCTTTCCCGGGACAGGGGACGGCTACACCTTC	TRBD1	TRBV6-2/TRBV6-3	TRBJ1-2	NA
CASSPLSLVKTQYF	TGTGCCAGCAGTCCTCTGTCCCTCGTAAAGACCCAGTACTTC	NA	TRBV7-9	TRBJ2-5	NA
CASASGTLTGELFF	TGTGCCAGCGCTTCGGGAACCCTCACCGGGGAGCTGTTTTTT	NA	TRBV28	TRBJ2-2	NA
CASSFRDTDQPQHF	TGTGCCAGCAGTTTCCGGGACACGGATCAGCCCCAGCATTTT	NA	TRBV12-3/TRBV12-4	TRBJ1-5	many
CASRRTGSYNEQFF	TGTGCCAGCAGAAGGACAGGCTCCTACAATGAGCAGTTCTTC	TRBD1	TRBV6-1	TRBJ2-1	many
CASSPGVGLADSYEQYF	TGTGCCAGCAGCCCCGGGGTGGGGCTAGCGGACTCCTACGAGCAGTACTTC	TRBD2	TRBV5-4	TRBJ2-7	NA
CASSRDFDTGELFF	TGTGCCAGCAGCAGGGACTTTGACACCGGGGAGCTGTTTTTT	NA	TRBV6-1	TRBJ2-2	NA
CASSSNLAGGPYEQYF	TGTGCCAGCAGTTCGAATTTAGCGGGAGGGCCCTACGAGCAGTACTTC	TRBD2	TRBV6-2/TRBV6-3	TRBJ2-7	NA